This TCR beta chain was observed in a study of T cell responses to AZD1222 COVID-19 vaccine. Study results and limitations: White British people made up most donors, females outnumbered males, and clonal diversity was possibly underestimated.

Assay: immunoSEQ multiplex PCR; the TCRdb copy retains only in-frame clones and omits some. The sample shows roughly 150,000 clones, about nine tenths of them seen only once. Worth noting for this clone: Its target is not known.

From germline, CDR1 is SGHVT and CDR2 SQSDAQ. V was clipped by 4 bases and J by 9 bases, with 22 bases between them. CDR3 length equals 16 residues. Second-dose groups at about 4 or about 12 weeks were pooled. The rearrangement joins TRBV7-4 to TRBJ2-1, with D uncertain. This TCR derives from an adult who received the AZD1222 COVID-19 vaccine. The specimen comprised peripheral blood, sampled 28 days after the second AZD1222 dose. This CDR3 is CASSSRREHSGGEQFF. The CDR3 DNA sequence: TGTGCCAGCAGCTCAAGGAGAGAGCACTCAGGCGGTGAGCAGTTCTTC.